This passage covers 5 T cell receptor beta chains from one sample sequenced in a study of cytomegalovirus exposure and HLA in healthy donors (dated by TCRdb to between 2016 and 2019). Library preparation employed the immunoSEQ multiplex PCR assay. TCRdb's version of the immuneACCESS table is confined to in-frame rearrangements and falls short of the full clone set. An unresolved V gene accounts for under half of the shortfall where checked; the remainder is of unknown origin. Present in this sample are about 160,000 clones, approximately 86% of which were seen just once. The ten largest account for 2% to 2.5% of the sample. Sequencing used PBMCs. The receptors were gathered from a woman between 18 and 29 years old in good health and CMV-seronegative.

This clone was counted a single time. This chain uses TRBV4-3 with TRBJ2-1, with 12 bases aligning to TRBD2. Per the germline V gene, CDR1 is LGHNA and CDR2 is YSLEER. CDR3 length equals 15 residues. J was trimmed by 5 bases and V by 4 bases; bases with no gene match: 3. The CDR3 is CASSLLAGGNNEQFF. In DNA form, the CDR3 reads TGCGCCAGCAGCCTGCTAGCGGGAGGGAACAATGAGCAGTTCTTC.

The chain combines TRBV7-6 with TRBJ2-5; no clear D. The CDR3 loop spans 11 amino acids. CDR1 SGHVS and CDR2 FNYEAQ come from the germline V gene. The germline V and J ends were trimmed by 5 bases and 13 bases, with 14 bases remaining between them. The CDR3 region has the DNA TGTGCCAGCAGCCCTCGGAGCCGATTGTACTTC. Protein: CASSPRSRLYF.

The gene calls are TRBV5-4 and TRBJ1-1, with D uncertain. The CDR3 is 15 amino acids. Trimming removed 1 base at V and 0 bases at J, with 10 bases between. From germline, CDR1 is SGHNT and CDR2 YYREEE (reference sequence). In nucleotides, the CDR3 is TGTGCCAGCAGCTTGTTGCAGGTGATGAACACTGAAGCTTTCTTT. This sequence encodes CASSLLQVMNTEAFF.

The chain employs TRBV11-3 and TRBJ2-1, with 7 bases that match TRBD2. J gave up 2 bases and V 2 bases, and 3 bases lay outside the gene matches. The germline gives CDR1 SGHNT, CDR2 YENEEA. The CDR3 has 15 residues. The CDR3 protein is CASSLSSGAYNEQFF. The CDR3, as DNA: TGTGCCAGCAGCTTATCCAGCGGGGCCTACAATGAGCAGTTCTTC.

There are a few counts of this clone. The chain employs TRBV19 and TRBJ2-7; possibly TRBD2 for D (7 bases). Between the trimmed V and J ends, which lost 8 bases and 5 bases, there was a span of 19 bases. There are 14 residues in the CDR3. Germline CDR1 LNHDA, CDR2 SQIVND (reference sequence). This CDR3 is CASGLRGGDNEQYF. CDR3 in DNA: TGTGCCAGTGGCCTCAGGGGAGGGGACAACGAGCAGTACTTC.